The present T cell receptor beta chain was sequenced within a study of shared clonotypes between healthy human individuals. Background on the study: Those who served as donors were a couple of women and three men between the ages of 18 and 49. Study results and caveats: In a handful of donors, around 5.5% of naive CD4 clonotypes appeared in common. Sampling included only blood; tissue repertoires likely differ.

This CDR3 spans 15 amino acids. From germline, CDR1 is SNHLY and CDR2 FYNNEI. V lost 8 bases and J 4 bases, leaving 18 bases between the germline ends. CD45RO-negative, CCR7-selected cells formed the naive CD8 fraction, which excluded terminally differentiated effector memory CD45RA+ cells. As concerns this clone: Its antigen is as yet unknown.

In the study's own analysis: ImmunoSEQ only sent back junction sequences with no quality scores, so filtering was done differently. This table comes from immunoSEQ multiplex PCR, and its TCRdb copy is limited to in-frame clones, with some not included. That table is the source of V, J and clone size, and D and trimming were worked out from the DNA. The sample shows roughly 1,800,000 clones, about 95% of them seen only once. Sequenced: naive CD8+ T cells sorted from blood. The gene calls are TRBV2 and TRBJ2-1; tentatively, D is TRBD1 (6 bases). This TCR came from a man younger than 30 in good health. The CDR3 region is CASPGDTGLYNEQFF. In nucleotides, the CDR3 is TGTGCCAGCCCTGGGGACACCGGACTTTACAATGAGCAGTTCTTC.